This T cell receptor beta chain was sequenced during a study of cytomegalovirus exposure and HLA in healthy donors. This clone was observed a single time. Its antigen is undetermined. From germline, CDR1 is MDHEN and CDR2 SYDVKM. There are 16 residues in the CDR3. Trimming took 6 bases from V and 3 from J, leaving 21 bases between them. Using immunoSEQ multiplex PCR, the repertoire was profiled, and TCRdb retains in-frame clones only, with some absent. The table records under 80,000 clones, around 94% of them present only once. Findings of the study overall: That first-cohort TCR clusters tended to co-occur in the 120 or so validation repertoires was found in a later analysis. Among TCR beta chains, those listed as cytomegalovirus-associated numbered some 160.

The donors formed part of the approximately 120-subject validation cohort, distinct from the roughly 660-subject first cohort. The V and J genes are TRBV28 and TRBJ2-7; a weak D match, TRBD1 (6 bases). This sequence originates from a woman aged 18-35 years in good health and CMV-seropositive. The specimen sequenced was PBMCs. The chain's CDR3 is CASSLRLLGASYEQYF. The CDR3 DNA reads TGTGCCAGCAGCCTTCGGCTCCTGGGGGCGAGCTACGAGCAGTACTTC.